The 18 T cell receptor beta chains below were found in one sample sequenced in a study of blood T cell repertoires in COVID-19. Profiling relied on immunoSEQ multiplex PCR, and the TCRdb table lists in-frame clones only, not all of them. The sample includes 230,000 or so clones, roughly 80% of them seen just once. The material sequenced was PBMCs or T cells enriched from blood (not recorded which). Source of these receptors: a man between 45 and 60 years old who had recovered from COVID-19.

This chain links TRBV7-6 with TRBJ1-4, with D perhaps TRBD1 (5 bases). Trimming cost V 5 bases and J 10 bases, with 14 bases left between them. CDR3 length equals 13 residues. CDR1 SGHVS and CDR2 FNYEAQ come from the germline V gene. CDR3 DNA: TGTGCCAGCAGCCGTGAACAGGAGGGAAAACTGTTTTTT. Translating it yields CASSREQEGKLFF.

CDR3 sequence (DNA): TGTGCCAGCAGCGTCACAACGCACCCGGGGGTATATGGCTACACCTTC. This sequence encodes CASSVTTHPGVYGYTF. This sequence joins TRBV7-9 and TRBJ1-2; weak D call: TRBD1 (5 bases). In germline, CDR1 is SEHNR, CDR2 FQNEAQ (reference sequence). The CDR3 loop spans 16 amino acids. V lost 5 bases to trimming and J lost 5 bases, with 21 bases between them.

The V call is TRBV4-1, the J call TRBJ1-4; D is unclear. The CDR3 sequence is 13 residues long. Per germline, CDR1 MGHRA and CDR2 YSYEKL. The V end was cut by 4 bases, the J end by 8 bases, with 11 bases between. Here the CDR3 reads CASSLLRREKLFF. The CDR3 nucleotides are TGCGCCAGCAGCCTCTTGAGGAGGGAAAAACTGTTTTTT.

The genes are TRBV5-1 and TRBJ2-7; D may be TRBD1 (5 bases). This CDR3 is 16 amino acids long. The V gene lost 0 bases and the J gene lost 4 bases, with 17 bases spanning the gap. The germline gives CDR1 SGHRS, CDR2 YFSETQ. CDR3 loop: CASSLDVKGLLYEQYF. The DNA for the CDR3 is TGCGCCAGCAGCTTGGACGTTAAGGGGCTGTTGTACGAGCAGTACTTC.

V is TRBV6-5 and J is TRBJ1-2; TRBD1 aligns across 7 bases. Germline CDR1 is MNHEY and CDR2 is SVGAGI. Unmatched junction bases numbered 6, after V lost 6 bases and J lost 2 bases. The CDR3 has 14 residues. The CDR3: CASRRTGTNYGYTF. CDR3 in DNA: TGTGCCAGCAGGAGGACAGGAACGAACTATGGCTACACCTTC.

The rearrangement links TRBV6-1 to TRBJ2-7, with D possibly being TRBD1 (6 bases). V shed 4 bases and J shed 2 bases, with 24 bases lying between them. The CDR3 length is 18 residues. Germline V lookup: CDR1 MNHNS, CDR2 SASEGT. The DNA of the CDR3 is TGTGCCAGCAGTGGCCCGGGACACCAAAGAAGGTGGCCCTACGAGCAGTACTTC. Translating gives CASSGPGHQRRWPYEQYF.

V gene TRBV7-9 combines with J gene TRBJ2-2, with 7 bases aligning to TRBD1. The length of the CDR3 is 15 residues. The ends lost 5 bases at V and 0 bases at J; junction bases unmatched: 3. CDR1 is SEHNR, CDR2 FQNEAQ, per germline (reference sequence). The CDR3: CASSRGQANTGELFF. CDR3 sequence (DNA): TGTGCCAGCAGCCGAGGACAGGCGAACACCGGGGAGCTGTTTTTT.

The CDR3 nucleotides are TGTGCCAGCAGTGACCGGACAGGGAACAATCAGCCCCAGCATTTT. Its protein product is CASSDRTGNNQPQHF. The chain uses TRBV6-1 and TRBJ1-5, with 8 bases lining up with TRBD1. From germline, CDR1 is MNHNS and CDR2 SASEGT. The CDR3 runs to 15 residues. The trim removed 3 bases at V and 3 bases at J, leaving 4 bases unmatched.

The J gene is TRBJ2-6, the V gene TRBV7-9; no definite D call. CDR3 length: 17 amino acids. Germline V gene lookup returns CDR1 SEHNR and CDR2 FQNEAQ (reference sequence). V lost 5 bases and J lost 0, with 14 bases in between. The CDR3 region has the DNA TGTGCCAGCAGCCAAACACAGAGAATCTCTGGGGCCAACGTCCTGACTTTC. This sequence encodes CASSQTQRISGANVLTF.

This sequence joins TRBV6-2 or TRBV6-3 and TRBJ2-5, with TRBD1 identical over 12 bases. The CDR3 loop spans 15 amino acids. The V gene end was trimmed by 6 bases and the J gene end by 5 bases; junction bases not matched to a gene: 7. Germline values: CDR1 MNHEY, CDR2 SVGEGT. For the CDR3, the DNA is TGTGCCAGCAGCTATGGGACAGGGGGCGGGGAGACCCAGTACTTC. Translated, it gives CASSYGTGGGETQYF.

The chain is built from TRBV28 and TRBJ2-7; the D is unclear. With 3 bases removed from V and 3 bases from J, the gap between germline ends came to 9 bases. CDR3 length: 13 residues. CDR1 and CDR2 (germline): MDHEN, SYDVKM. CDR3 in amino acids: CASSLALNYEQYF. The CDR3, as DNA: TGTGCCAGCAGTTTGGCCCTCAACTACGAGCAGTACTTC.

The V and J genes are TRBV7-2 and TRBJ2-2; the match to TRBD2 covers 9 bases. Looked up from germline, CDR1 is SGHTA and CDR2 is FQGNSA. CDR3 length equals 14 residues. Losses at the gene ends were 6 bases for V and 10 bases for J; bases not matched to a gene: 9. The CDR3 protein is CASSSIAGVVELFF. The CDR3 nucleotides are TGTGCCAGCAGTTCTATAGCGGGAGTCGTGGAGCTGTTTTTT.

This sequence joins TRBV13 and TRBJ2-4; 16 nucleotides align to TRBD2. The CDR3 is made up of 15 amino acids. Germline V gene data show CDR1 as PRHDT and CDR2 as FYEKMQ (reference sequence). V shed 4 bases, J shed 8 bases, and the junction held 2 bases outside the gene matches. CDR3 region: CASSSGTSGRDIQYF. The CDR3 bases are TGTGCCAGCAGCTCGGGGACTAGCGGGAGGGACATTCAGTACTTC.

This clone was seen more than once but under ten times. V is TRBV28 and J is TRBJ2-7; D is perhaps TRBD1 (5 bases). Trimming took 3 bases from V and 7 from J, leaving 13 bases between them. The germline V gene encodes CDR1 MDHEN and CDR2 SYDVKM. This CDR3 contains 13 residues. The CDR3 coding sequence is TGTGCCAGCAGTTTTCAGGGCGTTTGGGAGCAGTACTTC. Translation gives CASSFQGVWEQYF.

The V call is TRBV3-1 (or the pseudogene TRBV3-2), the J call TRBJ2-7; D uncertain. CDR3 length: 14 residues. The V gene lost 10 bases and the J gene lost 0 bases, with 16 bases spanning the gap. Germline values: CDR1 LGHDT, CDR2 YNNKEL (reference sequence). The CDR3 reads CATTHESDSYEQYF. CDR3 coding DNA: TGTGCCACCACACATGAATCCGACTCCTACGAGCAGTACTTC.

The CDR3 bases are TGTGCCAGTAGTATGAGGCAGGGAGGTGAAAAACTGTTTTTT. It encodes CASSMRQGGEKLFF. The V gene is TRBV19, the J gene TRBJ1-4; D is perhaps TRBD1 (5 bases). Germline values: CDR1 LNHDA, CDR2 SQIVND (reference sequence). The V gene lost 3 bases and the J gene lost 7 bases, with 12 bases spanning the gap. The CDR3 is made up of 14 amino acids. The variable domain in full, with the rest retrieved from reference TRBV19 and TRBJ1-4, is DGGITQSPKYLFRKEGQNVTLSCEQNLNHDAMYWYRQDPGQGLRLIYYSQIVNDFQKGDIAEGYSVSREKKESFPLTVTSAQKNPTAFYLCASSMRQGGEKLFFGSGTQLSVL.

The V call is TRBV2, the J call TRBJ2-2, with D tentatively TRBD1 (5 bases). V lost 2 bases, J lost 0 bases, and 7 bases lay in between. CDR1 and CDR2 (germline): SNHLY, FYNNEI. The length of the CDR3 is 15 residues. CDR3 nucleotide sequence: TGTGCCAGCAGTGAACAGGGAACGAACACCGGGGAGCTGTTTTTT. It specifies CASSEQGTNTGELFF.

The chain joins TRBV9 to TRBJ1-2, with 7 bases that match TRBD1. With 4 bases clipped from V and 8 bases from J, the junction kept 14 bases outside the gene matches. Germline V lookup: CDR1 SGDLS, CDR2 YYNGEE. This CDR3 region has 15 residues. CDR3 nucleotide sequence: TGTGCCAGCAGCCCTCTGGAGGGGGCTAGGCAGGGCTACACCTTC. Translation gives CASSPLEGARQGYTF.